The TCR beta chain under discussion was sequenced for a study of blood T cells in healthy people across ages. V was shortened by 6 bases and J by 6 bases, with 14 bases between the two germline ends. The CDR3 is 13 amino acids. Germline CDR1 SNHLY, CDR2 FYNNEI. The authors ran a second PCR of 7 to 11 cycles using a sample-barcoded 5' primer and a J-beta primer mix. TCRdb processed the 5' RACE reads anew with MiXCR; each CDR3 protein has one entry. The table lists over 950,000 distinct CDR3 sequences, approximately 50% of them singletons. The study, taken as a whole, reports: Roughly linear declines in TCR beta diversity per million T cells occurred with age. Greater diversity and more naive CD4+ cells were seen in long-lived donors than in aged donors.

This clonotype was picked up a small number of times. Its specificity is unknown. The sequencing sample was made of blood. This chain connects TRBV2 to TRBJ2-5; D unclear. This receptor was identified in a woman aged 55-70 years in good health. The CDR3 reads CASSLDTVQTQYF. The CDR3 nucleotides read TGTGCCAGCAGCCTCGACACGGTTCAGACCCAGTACTTC.